The 5 T cell receptor beta chains below were found in one sample sequenced in a study of T cells after yellow fever vaccination. Via MiXCR, TCRdb re-called the 5' RACE reads, giving one row per CDR3 protein. The data show about 25,000 distinct CDR3 sequences, about 5.5% seen once. The sequenced sample was PBMCs, either bulk or a sorted T-cell subset (CD4+, CD8+, memory, or dextramer-sorted; not recorded which), obtained 15 days after the yellow fever booster vaccination. These receptors all come from a young man who received the YFV17D yellow fever vaccine.

This clonotype was counted ten times or more. V is TRBV6-2 or TRBV6-3 and J is TRBJ2-2; D is undetermined. V lost 6 bases, J lost 1 base, and 9 bases lay in between. Germline-derived CDR1 and CDR2 are MNHEY and SVGEGT. This CDR3 spans 14 amino acids. The CDR3, as DNA: TGTGCCAGCAGCAGGACGGAGAACACCGGGGAGCTGTTTTTT. It translates to CASSRTENTGELFF.

This clonotype has a count of ten or more. The chain joins TRBV24-1 to TRBJ2-3; D might be TRBD1 (6 bases). In germline, CDR1 is KGHDR, CDR2 SFDVKD. Trimming removed 2 bases from V and 2 bases from J, with 10 bases in between. The CDR3 extends over 15 amino acids. The CDR3 sequence: CATSDSRQVTDTQYF. CDR3 in DNA: TGTGCCACCAGTGATTCACGACAGGTCACAGATACGCAGTATTTT.

This clonotype showed up many times. The chain employs TRBV7-2 and TRBJ1-1; 10 bases fit TRBD1. After removal of 4 bases from V and 11 bases from J, the junction contained 16 bases not matched to a gene. The CDR3 totals 16 residues. CDR1 is SGHTA, CDR2 FQGNSA, per germline. CDR3 coding DNA: TGTGCCAGCAGCTCCCCGACAGGGGGCGCCCCCTCGGTGGCTTTCTTT. The encoded protein is CASSSPTGGAPSVAFF.

This clonotype occurred many times. This sequence joins TRBV29-1 and TRBJ2-5; 7 nucleotides line up with TRBD1. CDR3 length: 13 residues. The germline V gene has CDR1 SQVTM and CDR2 ANQGSEA. After removal of 6 bases from V and 7 bases from J, the junction contained 11 bases not matched to a gene. The CDR3 region is CSVGDSRGGTQYF. CDR3 DNA: TGCAGCGTCGGGGACAGCCGTGGCGGGACCCAGTACTTC.

At least ten counts were recorded for this clonotype. The chain links TRBV7-2 to TRBJ2-4; no firm D call. Per the germline V gene, CDR1 is SGHTA and CDR2 is FQGNSA. The V gene lost 8 bases and the J gene lost 0 bases, with 8 bases spanning the gap. The CDR3 has 13 amino acids. CDR3 bases: TGTGCCAGCGCATCCCTAGCCAAAAACATTCAGTACTTC. Amino acids: CASASLAKNIQYF.